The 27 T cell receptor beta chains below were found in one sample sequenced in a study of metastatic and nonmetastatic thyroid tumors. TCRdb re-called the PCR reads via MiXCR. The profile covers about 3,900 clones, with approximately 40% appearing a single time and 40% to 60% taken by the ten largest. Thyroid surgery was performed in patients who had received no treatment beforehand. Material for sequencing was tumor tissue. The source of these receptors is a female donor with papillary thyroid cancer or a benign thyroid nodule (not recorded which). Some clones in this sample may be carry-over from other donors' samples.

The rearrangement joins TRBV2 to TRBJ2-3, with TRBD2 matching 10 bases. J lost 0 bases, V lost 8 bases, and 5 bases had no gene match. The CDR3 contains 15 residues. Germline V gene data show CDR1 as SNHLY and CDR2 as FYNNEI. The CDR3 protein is CASFTSGASTDTQYF. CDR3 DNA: TGTGCCAGCTTTACTAGCGGGGCTAGCACAGATACGCAGTATTTT.

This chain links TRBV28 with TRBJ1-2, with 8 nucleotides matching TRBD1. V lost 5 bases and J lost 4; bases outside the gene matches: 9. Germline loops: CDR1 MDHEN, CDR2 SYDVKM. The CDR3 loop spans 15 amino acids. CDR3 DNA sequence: TGTGCCAGCAGTCCCCCCGACAGGGGAGGCTATGGCTACACCTTC. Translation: CASSPPDRGGYGYTF.

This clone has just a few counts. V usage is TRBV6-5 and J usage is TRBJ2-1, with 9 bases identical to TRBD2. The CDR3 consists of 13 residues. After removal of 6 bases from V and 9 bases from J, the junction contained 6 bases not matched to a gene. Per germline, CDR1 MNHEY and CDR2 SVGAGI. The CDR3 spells CASRLREGGEQFF. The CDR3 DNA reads TGTGCCAGCAGGTTGCGGGAGGGAGGTGAGCAGTTCTTC.

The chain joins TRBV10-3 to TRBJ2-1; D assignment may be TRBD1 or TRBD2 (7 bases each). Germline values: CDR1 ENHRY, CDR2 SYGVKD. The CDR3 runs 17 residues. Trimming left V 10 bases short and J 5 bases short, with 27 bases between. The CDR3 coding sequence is TGTGCCACCCCGGGGCGGGCCCAGGGGGGGTTCCACAATGAGCAGTTCTTC. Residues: CATPGRAQGGFHNEQFF.

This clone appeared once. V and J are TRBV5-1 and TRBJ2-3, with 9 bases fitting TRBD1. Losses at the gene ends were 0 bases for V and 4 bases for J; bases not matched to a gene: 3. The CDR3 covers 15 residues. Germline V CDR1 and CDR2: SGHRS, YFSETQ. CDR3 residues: CASSLVGQGADTQYF. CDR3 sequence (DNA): TGCGCCAGCAGCTTGGTGGGACAGGGCGCAGATACGCAGTATTTT.

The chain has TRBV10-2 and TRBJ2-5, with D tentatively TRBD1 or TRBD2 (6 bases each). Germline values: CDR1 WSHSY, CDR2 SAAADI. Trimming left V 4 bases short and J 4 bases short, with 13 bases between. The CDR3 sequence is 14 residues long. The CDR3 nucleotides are TGCGCCAGCAGTGGGCACAGGGACTCAGAGACCCAGTACTTC. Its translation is CASSGHRDSETQYF.

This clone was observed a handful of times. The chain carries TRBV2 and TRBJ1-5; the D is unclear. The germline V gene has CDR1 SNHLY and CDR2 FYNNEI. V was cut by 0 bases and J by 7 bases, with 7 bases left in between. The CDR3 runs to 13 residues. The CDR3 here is CASSEAPGQPQHF. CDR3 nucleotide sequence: TGTGCCAGCAGTGAAGCTCCGGGGCAGCCCCAGCATTTT.

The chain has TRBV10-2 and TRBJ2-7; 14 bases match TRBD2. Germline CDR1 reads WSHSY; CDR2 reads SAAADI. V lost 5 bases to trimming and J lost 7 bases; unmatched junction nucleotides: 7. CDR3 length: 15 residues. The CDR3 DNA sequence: TGCGCCAGCAGTAAGGGACTAGCGGGAGTGGTTGAGCAGTACTTC. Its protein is CASSKGLAGVVEQYF.

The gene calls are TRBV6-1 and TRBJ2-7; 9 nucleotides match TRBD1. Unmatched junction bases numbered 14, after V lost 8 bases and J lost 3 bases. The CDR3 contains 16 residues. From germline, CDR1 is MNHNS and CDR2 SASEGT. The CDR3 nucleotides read TGTGCCAGCGGAAGGGCCTCGGGACAGGGCCTCTACGAGCAGTACTTC. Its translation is CASGRASGQGLYEQYF.

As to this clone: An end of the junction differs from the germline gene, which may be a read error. DNA for the CDR3: TGTGCCAGCAGTTCGGGGCCCAAAGAGACCCGGTACTTC. This sequence encodes CASSSGPKETRYF. The genes are TRBV2 and TRBJ2-5, with D possibly being TRBD1 or TRBD2 (5 bases each). The CDR3 totals 13 residues. Germline V gives CDR1 SNHLY, CDR2 FYNNEI.

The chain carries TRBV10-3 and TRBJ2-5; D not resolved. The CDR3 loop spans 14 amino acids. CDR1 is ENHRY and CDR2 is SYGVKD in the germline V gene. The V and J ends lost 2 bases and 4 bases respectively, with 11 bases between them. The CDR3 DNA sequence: TGTGCCATCAGTGAGCCGACTCTCGTAGAGACCCAGTACTTC. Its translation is CAISEPTLVETQYF.

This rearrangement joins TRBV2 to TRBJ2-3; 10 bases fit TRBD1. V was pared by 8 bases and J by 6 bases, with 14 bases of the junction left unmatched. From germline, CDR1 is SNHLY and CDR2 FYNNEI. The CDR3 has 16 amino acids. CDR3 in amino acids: CASEGDRGSPSDTQYF. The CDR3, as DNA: TGTGCCAGCGAAGGGGACAGGGGCTCCCCGAGTGATACGCAGTATTTT.

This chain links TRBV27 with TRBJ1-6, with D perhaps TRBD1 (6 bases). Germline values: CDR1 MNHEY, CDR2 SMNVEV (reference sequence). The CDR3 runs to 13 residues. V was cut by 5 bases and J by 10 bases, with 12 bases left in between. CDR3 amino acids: CASSTQGYSPLHF. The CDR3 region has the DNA TGTGCCAGCAGTACCCAGGGGTACTCACCCCTCCACTTT.

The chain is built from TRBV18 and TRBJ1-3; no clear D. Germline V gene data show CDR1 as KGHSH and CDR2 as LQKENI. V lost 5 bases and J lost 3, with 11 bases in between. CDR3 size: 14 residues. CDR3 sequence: CASSGSTDGNTIYF. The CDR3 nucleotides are TGTGCCAGCTCAGGTTCGACGGATGGAAACACCATATATTTT.

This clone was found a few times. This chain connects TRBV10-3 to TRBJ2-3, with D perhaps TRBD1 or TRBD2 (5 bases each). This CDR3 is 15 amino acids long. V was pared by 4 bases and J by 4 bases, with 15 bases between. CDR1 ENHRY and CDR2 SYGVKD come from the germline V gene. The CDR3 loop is CAISVGTTPPDTQYF. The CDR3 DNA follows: TGTGCCATCAGTGTTGGGACGACCCCCCCAGATACGCAGTATTTT.

CDR3 residues: CASSESGTREETQYF. The DNA for the CDR3 is TGTGCCAGCAGTGAATCCGGGACTAGGGAAGAGACCCAGTACTTC. V and J are TRBV2 and TRBJ2-5, with 8 bases matching TRBD2. CDR1 and CDR2 (germline): SNHLY, FYNNEI. V dropped 2 bases and J dropped 3; count of bases not matched to a gene: 5. The CDR3 consists of 15 residues.

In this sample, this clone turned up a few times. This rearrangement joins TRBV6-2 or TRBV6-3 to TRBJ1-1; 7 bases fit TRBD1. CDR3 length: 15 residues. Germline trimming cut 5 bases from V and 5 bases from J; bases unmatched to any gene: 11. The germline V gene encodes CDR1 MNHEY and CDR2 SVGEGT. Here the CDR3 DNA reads TGTGCCAGCAGTATAACCAGGGGGGTGAGGACTGAAGCTTTCTTT. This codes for CASSITRGVRTEAFF.

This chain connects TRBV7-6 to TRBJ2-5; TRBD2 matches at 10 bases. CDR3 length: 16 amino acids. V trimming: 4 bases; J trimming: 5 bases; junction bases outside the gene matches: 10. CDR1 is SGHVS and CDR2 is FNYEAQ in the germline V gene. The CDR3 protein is CASSSLDSGRWETQYF. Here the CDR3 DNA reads TGTGCCAGCAGCTCCCTTGATAGCGGGAGGTGGGAGACCCAGTACTTC. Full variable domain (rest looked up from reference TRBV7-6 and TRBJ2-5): GAGVSQSPRYKVTKRGQDVALRCDPISGHVSLYWYRQALGQGPEFLTYFNYEAQQDKSGLPNDRFSAERPEGSISTLTIQRTEQRDSAMYRCASSSLDSGRWETQYFGPGTRLLVL.

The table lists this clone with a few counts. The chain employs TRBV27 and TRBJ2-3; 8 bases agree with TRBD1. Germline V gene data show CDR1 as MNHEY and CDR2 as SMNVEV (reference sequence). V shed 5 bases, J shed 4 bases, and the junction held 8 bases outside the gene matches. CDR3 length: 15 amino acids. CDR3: CASSPRTGWPDTQYF. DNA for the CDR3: TGTGCCAGCAGTCCGCGGACAGGGTGGCCAGATACGCAGTATTTT.

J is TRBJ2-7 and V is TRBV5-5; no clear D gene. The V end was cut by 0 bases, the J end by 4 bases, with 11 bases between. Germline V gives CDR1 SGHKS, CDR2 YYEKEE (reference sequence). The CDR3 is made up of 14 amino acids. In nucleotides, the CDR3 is TGTGCCAGCAGCTTGGCCAGGATTTCTTACGAGCAGTACTTC. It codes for CASSLARISYEQYF. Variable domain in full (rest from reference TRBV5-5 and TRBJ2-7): DAGVTQSPTHLIKTRGQQVTLRCSPISGHKSVSWYQQVLGQGPQFIFQYYEKEERGRGNFPDRFSARQFPNYSSELNVNALLLGDSALYLCASSLARISYEQYFGPGTRLTVT.

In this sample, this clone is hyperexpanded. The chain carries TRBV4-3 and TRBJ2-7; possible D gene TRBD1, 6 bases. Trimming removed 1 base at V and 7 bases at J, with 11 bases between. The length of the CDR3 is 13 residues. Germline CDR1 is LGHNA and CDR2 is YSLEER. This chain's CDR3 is CASSQAGQGEQYF. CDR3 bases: TGCGCCAGCAGCCAAGCGGGTCAGGGGGAGCAGTACTTC.

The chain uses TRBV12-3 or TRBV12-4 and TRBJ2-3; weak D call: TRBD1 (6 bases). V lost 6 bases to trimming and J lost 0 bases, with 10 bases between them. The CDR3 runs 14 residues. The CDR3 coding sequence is TGTGCCAGCAGCGGGACAATTAGCACAGATACGCAGTATTTT. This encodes CASSGTISTDTQYF.

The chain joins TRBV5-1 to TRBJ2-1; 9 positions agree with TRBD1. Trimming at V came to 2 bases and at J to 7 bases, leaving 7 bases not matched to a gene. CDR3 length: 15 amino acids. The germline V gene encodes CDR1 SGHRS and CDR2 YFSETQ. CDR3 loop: CASSFDRGLRNEQFF. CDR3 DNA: TGCGCCAGCAGCTTCGACAGGGGGTTAAGGAATGAGCAGTTCTTC.

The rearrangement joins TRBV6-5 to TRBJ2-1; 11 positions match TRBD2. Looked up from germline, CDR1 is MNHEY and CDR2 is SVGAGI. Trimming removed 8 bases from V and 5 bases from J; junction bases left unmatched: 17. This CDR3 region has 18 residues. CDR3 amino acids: CASLTSRGTSGGHNEQFF. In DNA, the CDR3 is TGTGCCAGCCTTACCTCTAGGGGGACTAGCGGAGGACACAATGAGCAGTTCTTC.

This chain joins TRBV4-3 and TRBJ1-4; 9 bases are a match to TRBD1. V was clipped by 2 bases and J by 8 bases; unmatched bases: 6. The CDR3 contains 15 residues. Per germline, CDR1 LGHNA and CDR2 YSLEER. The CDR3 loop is CASSQMTGGKEKLFF. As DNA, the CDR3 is TGCGCCAGCAGCCAAATGACAGGGGGGAAAGAAAAACTGTTTTTT.

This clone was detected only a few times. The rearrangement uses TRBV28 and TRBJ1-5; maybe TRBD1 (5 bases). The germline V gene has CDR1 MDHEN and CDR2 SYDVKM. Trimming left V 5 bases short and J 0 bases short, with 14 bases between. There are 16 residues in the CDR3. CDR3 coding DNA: TGTGCCAGCAGTCCCGGGGGGGTTTATAGCAATCAGCCCCAGCATTTT. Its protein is CASSPGGVYSNQPQHF.

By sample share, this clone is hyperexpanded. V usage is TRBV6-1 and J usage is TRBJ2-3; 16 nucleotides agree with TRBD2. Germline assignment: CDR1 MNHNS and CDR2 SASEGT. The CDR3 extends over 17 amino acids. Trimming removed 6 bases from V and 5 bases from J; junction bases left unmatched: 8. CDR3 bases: TGTGCCAGCAGGGAGAGGGGACTAGCGGGAGGGGGAGATACGCAGTATTTT. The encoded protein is CASRERGLAGGGDTQYF.